The 22 T cell receptor beta chains presented below share a single source sample, sequenced in a study of blood T cell repertoires in COVID-19. Some clones are missing from TCRdb's copy, which holds only in-frame ones; the method was immunoSEQ multiplex PCR. The sample comprises 250,000 to 300,000 clones, 90% to 95% of which are singletons, and 0.95% to 1.5% rests with the top ten. What was sequenced was PBMCs or T cells enriched from blood (not recorded which). These receptors came from a human donor in a cohort exposed to, infected with or recovered from COVID-19 (not recorded which). The donor label of this sample is uncertain.

The gene calls are TRBV19 and TRBJ2-1, with D tentatively TRBD2 (5 bases). Germline V gives CDR1 LNHDA, CDR2 SQIVND (reference sequence). V lost 5 bases to trimming and J lost 14 bases, with 19 bases between them. This CDR3 comprises 13 residues. This CDR3 is CASSVSREMEEFF. The CDR3 DNA is TGTGCCAGTAGTGTTTCGAGGGAAATGGAGGAGTTCTTC.

As DNA, the CDR3 is TGTGCCAGCATGCCCCTTAGATATGGCTACACCTTC. It encodes CASMPLRYGYTF. This sequence joins TRBV28 and TRBJ1-2, with no clear D. Deletions cut 7 bases from V and 5 bases from J, with 11 bases between. The CDR3 is 12 residues long. Germline assignment: CDR1 MDHEN and CDR2 SYDVKM.

V is TRBV27 and J is TRBJ2-1; a possible D gene is TRBD2 (6 bases). The CDR3 runs to 19 residues. V dropped 1 base and J dropped 5 bases, with 24 bases sitting between them. Germline V gene data show CDR1 as MNHEY and CDR2 as SMNVEV (reference sequence). The CDR3 region is CASSLWAGQGFLSNNEQFF. The CDR3 DNA sequence: TGTGCCAGCAGTTTATGGGCGGGGCAGGGTTTCCTTAGTAACAATGAGCAGTTCTTC.

J is TRBJ2-7 and V is TRBV28, with D unresolved. V was pared by 7 bases and J by 1 base, with 8 bases between. CDR3 length: 12 residues. Germline-derived CDR1 and CDR2 are MDHEN and SYDVKM. For the CDR3, the DNA is TGTGCCAGCACCGCAGGTTCCTACGAGCAGTACTTC. Protein sequence: CASTAGSYEQYF.

V is TRBV5-5 and J is TRBJ2-5; D unresolved. The CDR3 loop spans 11 amino acids. CDR1 and CDR2 (germline): SGHKS, YYEKEE (reference sequence). V dropped 0 bases and J dropped 10 bases, with 7 bases sitting between them. CDR3 amino acids: CASSLAGGQYF. The CDR3 bases are TGTGCCAGCAGCTTGGCGGGTGGCCAGTACTTC.

The rearrangement uses TRBV29-1 and TRBJ2-3; TRBD2 matches at 8 bases. The ends lost 3 bases at V and 1 base at J; junction bases unmatched: 6. Germline V gene sequence: CDR1 SQVTM, CDR2 ANQGSEA. This CDR3 region has 15 residues. As DNA, the CDR3 is TGCAGCGTTGATGGAAGTAGCGGGGGCACAGATACGCAGTATTTT. Amino acid sequence: CSVDGSSGGTDTQYF.

The chain employs TRBV19 and TRBJ1-1; D is possibly TRBD1 (5 bases). The CDR3 length is 17 residues. Germline V gene data show CDR1 as LNHDA and CDR2 as SQIVND (reference sequence). V gave up 4 bases and J gave up 0 bases, with 18 bases separating them. In DNA, the CDR3 is TGTGCCAGTAGTACCTCCGCCCACAGGACCATGAACACTGAAGCTTTCTTT. Protein: CASSTSAHRTMNTEAFF.

The chain carries TRBV5-1 and TRBJ2-2, with 9 bases lining up with TRBD1. The CDR3 is made up of 14 amino acids. CDR1 SGHRS and CDR2 YFSETQ come from the germline V gene. The V and J ends lost 4 bases and 6 bases, in that order; junction bases with no gene match: 4. Written as DNA, the CDR3 is TGCGCCAGCAGCGAGTGGACAGGGGCCGGGGAGCTGTTTTTT. This encodes CASSEWTGAGELFF.

The chain carries TRBV19 and TRBJ1-2; 10 bases match TRBD1. CDR1 is LNHDA, CDR2 SQIVND, per germline (reference sequence). Trimming at V came to 7 bases and at J to 5 bases, leaving 4 bases not matched to a gene. The CDR3 is 13 amino acids. CDR3 nucleotides: TGTGCCAGTAACTGGGGACAGGGGTATGGCTACACCTTC. Protein product: CASNWGQGYGYTF.

The gene calls are TRBV11-3 and TRBJ2-3; 8 bases fit TRBD1. V shed 3 bases and J 0 bases; nucleotides not matched to a gene: 2. Germline V CDR1 and CDR2: SGHNT, YENEEA. CDR3 length: 15 residues. CDR3 loop: CASSLTGDSTDTQYF. CDR3 DNA sequence: TGTGCCAGCAGCTTGACAGGGGATAGCACAGATACGCAGTATTTT.

The chain has TRBV12-2 and TRBJ1-2; the table's TRBD1 call for D was not verified on the DNA. TRBV12-2 is shown as a pseudogene. The CDR3 is 14 amino acids. CDR3 region: CASRLVQGYYGYTF. The CDR3 DNA follows: TGTGCAAGTCGCTTAGTCCAGGGGTACTATGGCTACACCTTC.

J is TRBJ2-2 and V is TRBV18, with D perhaps matching TRBD2 (5 bases). V was trimmed by 2 bases and J by 0 bases, leaving 13 bases between them. CDR1 KGHSH and CDR2 LQKENI come from the germline V gene. The CDR3 spans 17 residues. The chain's CDR3 is CASSPYGGQANTGELFF. CDR3 DNA sequence: TGTGCCAGCTCACCATACGGCGGGCAAGCGAACACCGGGGAGCTGTTTTTT.

The chain combines TRBV5-4 with TRBJ2-5; TRBD1 agrees at 11 bases. The CDR3 sequence is 16 residues long. In germline, CDR1 is SGHNT, CDR2 YYREEE (reference sequence). Trimming removed 0 bases from V and 2 bases from J; junction bases left unmatched: 3. The CDR3 protein is CASSLVGQGAQETQYF. CDR3 DNA: TGTGCCAGCAGCTTGGTTGGACAGGGGGCGCAAGAGACCCAGTACTTC.

The chain has TRBV4-3 and TRBJ2-7, with 10 bases matching TRBD2. Germline V gene data show CDR1 as LGHNA and CDR2 as YSLEER. The length of the CDR3 is 15 residues. After removal of 4 bases from V and 2 bases from J, the junction contained 5 bases not matched to a gene. The CDR3 loop is CASSPERGGPYEQYF. The CDR3 DNA reads as TGCGCCAGCAGCCCAGAGCGGGGGGGCCCCTACGAGCAGTACTTC.

The V and J genes are TRBV3-1 (or the pseudogene TRBV3-2) and TRBJ2-1; D is uncertain. The V gene lost 2 bases and the J gene lost 9 bases, with 8 bases spanning the gap. Germline V gene lookup returns CDR1 LGHDT and CDR2 YNNKEL (reference sequence). The CDR3 sequence is 12 residues long. In DNA, the CDR3 is TGTGCCAGCAGCCAACGAACCGGTGAGCAGTTCTTC. Amino acid sequence: CASSQRTGEQFF.

The chain carries TRBV19 and TRBJ2-1; 11 nucleotides line up with TRBD2. Germline CDR1 and CDR2: LNHDA and SQIVND (reference sequence). CDR3 length equals 15 residues. Trimming cost V 5 bases and J 8 bases; bases outside gene matches: 8. The CDR3 DNA sequence: TGTGCCAGTAGTCCGCTAGCGGGGGGCCTGGATGAGCAGTTCTTC. Translating gives CASSPLAGGLDEQFF. The variable domain in full, completed from reference TRBV19 and TRBJ2-1, reads DGGITQSPKYLFRKEGQNVTLSCEQNLNHDAMYWYRQDPGQGLRLIYYSQIVNDFQKGDIAEGYSVSREKKESFPLTVTSAQKNPTAFYLCASSPLAGGLDEQFFGPGTRLTVL.

The rearrangement joins TRBV5-1 to TRBJ2-3; the D gene is possibly TRBD1 (6 bases). The germline V and J ends were trimmed by 4 bases and 2 bases, with 11 bases remaining between them. This CDR3 is 14 amino acids long. CDR1 is SGHRS, CDR2 YFSETQ, per germline. The CDR3 loop is CASSLDRDTDTQYF. CDR3 DNA: TGCGCCAGCAGCCTGGACAGAGACACAGATACGCAGTATTTT.

The chain links TRBV2 to TRBJ2-2, with 8 bases that match TRBD2. The V gene's germline CDR1 is SNHLY and CDR2 FYNNEI. The V and J ends lost 4 bases and 8 bases, in that order; junction bases with no gene match: 9. This CDR3 contains 15 residues. CDR3 amino acids: CASSVLSGARGELFF. The CDR3 DNA reads as TGTGCCAGCAGTGTACTTAGCGGGGCAAGGGGGGAGCTGTTTTTT.

This chain links TRBV24-1 with TRBJ2-7; D call uncertain. CDR1 is KGHDR, CDR2 SFDVKD, per germline. The CDR3 runs 13 residues. Trimming left V 5 bases short and J 0 bases short, with 7 bases between. DNA of the CDR3: TGTGCCACCAGTGGTACGGTCTCCTACGAGCAGTACTTC. It translates to CATSGTVSYEQYF.

This chain joins TRBV19 and TRBJ1-2; D remains unclear. Trimming cost V 5 bases and J 4 bases, with 11 bases left between them. The length of the CDR3 is 13 residues. Per the germline V gene, CDR1 is LNHDA and CDR2 is SQIVND (reference sequence). CDR3 sequence (DNA): TGTGCCAGTAGTCCTGGAGGAGGCTATGGCTACACCTTC. Protein product: CASSPGGGYGYTF.

This clone was recorded once. This chain joins TRBV12-3 or TRBV12-4 and TRBJ1-1; 7 bases match TRBD1. This CDR3 region has 13 residues. V lost 6 bases, J lost 4 bases, and 5 bases stayed unmatched. The CDR3 DNA reads as TGTGCCAGCAGCCATGACAGGGCCACTGAAGCTTTCTTT. Encoded protein: CASSHDRATEAFF.

The genes are TRBV11-2 and TRBJ1-2, with a possible D match to TRBD1 (6 bases). The CDR3 spans 14 residues. Germline values: CDR1 SGHAT, CDR2 FQNNGV. Deletions cut 4 bases from V and 1 base from J, with 10 bases between. CDR3 sequence reads: CASSSRTVNYGYTF. CDR3 DNA sequence: TGTGCCAGCAGCTCCCGGACAGTTAACTATGGCTACACCTTC. The full variable domain, in which reference TRBV11-2 and TRBJ1-2 provide the parts outside the CDR3, is EAGVAQSPRYKIIEKRQSVAFWCNPISGHATLYWYQQILGQGPKLLIQFQNNGVVDDSQLPKDRFSAERLKGVDSTLKIQPAKLEDSAVYLCASSSRTVNYGYTFGSGTRLTVV.